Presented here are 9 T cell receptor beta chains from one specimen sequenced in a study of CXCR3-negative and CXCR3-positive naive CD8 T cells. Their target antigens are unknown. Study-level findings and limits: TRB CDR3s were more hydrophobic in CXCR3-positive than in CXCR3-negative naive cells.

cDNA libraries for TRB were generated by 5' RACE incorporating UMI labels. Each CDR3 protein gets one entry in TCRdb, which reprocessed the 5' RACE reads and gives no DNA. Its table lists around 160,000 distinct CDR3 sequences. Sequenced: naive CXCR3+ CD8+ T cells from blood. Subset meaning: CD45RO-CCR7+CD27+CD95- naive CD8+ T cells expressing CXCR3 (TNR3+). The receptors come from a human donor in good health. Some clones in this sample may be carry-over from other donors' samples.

CDR3 sequence reads: CASSRSLEVNTNQPQHF. The rearrangement links TRBV6-7 to TRBJ1-5. TRBV6-7 is an open reading frame whose function is uncertain. The CDR3 runs to 17 residues.

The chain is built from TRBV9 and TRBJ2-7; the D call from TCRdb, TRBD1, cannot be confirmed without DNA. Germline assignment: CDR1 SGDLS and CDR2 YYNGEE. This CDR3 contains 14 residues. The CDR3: CASSGGTPSYEQYF.

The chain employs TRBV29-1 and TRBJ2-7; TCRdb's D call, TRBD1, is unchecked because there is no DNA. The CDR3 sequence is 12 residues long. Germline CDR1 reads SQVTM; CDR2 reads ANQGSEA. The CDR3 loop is CSVDTGTYEQYF.

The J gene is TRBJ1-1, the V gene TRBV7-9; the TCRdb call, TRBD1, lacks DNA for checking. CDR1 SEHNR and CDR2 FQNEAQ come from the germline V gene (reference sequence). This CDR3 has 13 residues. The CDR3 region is CASSFLSGTEAFF.

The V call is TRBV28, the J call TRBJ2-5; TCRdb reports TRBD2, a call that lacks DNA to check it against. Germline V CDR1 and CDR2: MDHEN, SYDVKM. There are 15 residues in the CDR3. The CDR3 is CASKGPPGLTETQYF.

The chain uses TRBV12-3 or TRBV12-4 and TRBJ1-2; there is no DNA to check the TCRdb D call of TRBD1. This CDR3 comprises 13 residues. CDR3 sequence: CASSLIQGWGYTF.

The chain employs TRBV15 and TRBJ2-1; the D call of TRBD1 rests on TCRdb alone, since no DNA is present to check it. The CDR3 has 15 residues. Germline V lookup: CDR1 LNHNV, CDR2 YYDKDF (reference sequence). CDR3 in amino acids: CATSREQGSHNEHFF.

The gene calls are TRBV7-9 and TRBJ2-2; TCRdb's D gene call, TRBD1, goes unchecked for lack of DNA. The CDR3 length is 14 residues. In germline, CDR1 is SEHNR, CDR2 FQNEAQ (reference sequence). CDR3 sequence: CAVSEEVLGGELFF. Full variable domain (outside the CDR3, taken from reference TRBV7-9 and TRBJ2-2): DTGVSQNPRHKITKRGQNVTFRCDPISEHNRLYWYRQTLGQGPEFLTYFQNEAQLEKSRLLSDRFSAERPKGSFSTLEIQRTEQGDSAMYLCAVSEEVLGGELFFGEGSRLTVL.

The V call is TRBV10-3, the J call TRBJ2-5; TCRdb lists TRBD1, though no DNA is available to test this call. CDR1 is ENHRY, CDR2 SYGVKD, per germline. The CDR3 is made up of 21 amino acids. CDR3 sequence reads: CAISETWGQEPEFVYQETQYF.